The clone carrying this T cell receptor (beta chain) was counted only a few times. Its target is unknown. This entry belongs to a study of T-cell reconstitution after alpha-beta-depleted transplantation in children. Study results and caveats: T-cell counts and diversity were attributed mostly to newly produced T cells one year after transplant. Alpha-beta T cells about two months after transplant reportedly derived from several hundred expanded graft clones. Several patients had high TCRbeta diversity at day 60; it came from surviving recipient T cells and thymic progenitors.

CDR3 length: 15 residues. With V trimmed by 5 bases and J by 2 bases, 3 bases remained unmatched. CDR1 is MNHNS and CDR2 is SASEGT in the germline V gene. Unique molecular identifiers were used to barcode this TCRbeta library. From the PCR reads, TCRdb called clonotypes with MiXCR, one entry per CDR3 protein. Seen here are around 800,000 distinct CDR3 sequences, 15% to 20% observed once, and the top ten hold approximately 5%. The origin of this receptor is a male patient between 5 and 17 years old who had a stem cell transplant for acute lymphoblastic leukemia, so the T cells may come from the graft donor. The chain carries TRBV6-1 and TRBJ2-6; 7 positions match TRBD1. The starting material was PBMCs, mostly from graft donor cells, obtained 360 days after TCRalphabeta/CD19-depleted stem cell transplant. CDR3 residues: CASSRDSPGANVLTF. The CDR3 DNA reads TGTGCCAGCAGTAGGGACAGCCCTGGGGCCAACGTCCTGACTTTC.